The present entry profiles one T cell receptor (beta chain) with its context. The data belong to a study of T cell changes during pregnancy in multiple sclerosis. TCRdb's table, derived via immunoSEQ multiplex PCR, lists solely in-frame clones and lacks some. The sample contains tens of thousands of clones, approximately 91% of which appear only once. The TCR was taken from a female donor with multiple sclerosis, enrolled in a pregnancy study. The sequences come from peripheral blood, collected in the second trimester of pregnancy.

In nucleotides, the CDR3 is TGTGCCAGCAGTTTAAACATGAACACTGAAGCTTTCTTT. Its protein is CASSLNMNTEAFF. J is TRBJ1-1 and V is TRBV28; the D is unclear. V was shortened by 2 bases and J by 0 bases, with 4 bases between the two germline ends. The germline CDR1 and CDR2 sequences are MDHEN and SYDVKM. The CDR3 has 13 residues.